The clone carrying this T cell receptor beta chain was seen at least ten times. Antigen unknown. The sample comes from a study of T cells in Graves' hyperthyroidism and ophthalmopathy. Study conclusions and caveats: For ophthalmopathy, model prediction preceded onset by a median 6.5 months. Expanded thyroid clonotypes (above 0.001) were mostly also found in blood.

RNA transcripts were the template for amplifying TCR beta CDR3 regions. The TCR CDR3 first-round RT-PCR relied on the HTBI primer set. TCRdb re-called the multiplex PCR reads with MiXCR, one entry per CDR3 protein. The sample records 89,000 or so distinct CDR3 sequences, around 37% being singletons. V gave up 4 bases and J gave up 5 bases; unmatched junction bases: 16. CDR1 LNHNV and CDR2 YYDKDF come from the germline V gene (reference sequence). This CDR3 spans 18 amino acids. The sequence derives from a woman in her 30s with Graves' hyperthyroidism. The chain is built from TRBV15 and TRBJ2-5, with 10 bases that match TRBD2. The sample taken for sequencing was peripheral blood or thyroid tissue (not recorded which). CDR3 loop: CATSNPGSGRGPRETQYF. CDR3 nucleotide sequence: TGTGCCACCAGCAACCCGGGGAGCGGGAGGGGTCCACGGGAGACCCAGTACTTC.